This T cell receptor (beta chain) was identified in a study of blood T cell repertoires in COVID-19. Study at large: Spain, Italy and the United States supplied samples that represented acute and convalescent COVID-19.

The CDR3 length is 13 residues. Germline V gives CDR1 SGDLS, CDR2 YYNGEE. Trimming pared 3 bases from V and 4 bases from J, leaving 8 bases between. Only in-frame clones appear in the TCRdb table, and some are missing; sequencing was by immunoSEQ multiplex PCR. The repertoire consists of fewer than 90,000 clones, with nearly 95% occurring once and the leading ten covering around 4.7%. The chain links TRBV9 to TRBJ1-3; D perhaps matches TRBD1 (5 bases). The TCR was taken from a human donor with active COVID-19. The donor label of this sample is uncertain. Input material: peripheral blood. The CDR3 here is CASSGTSGNTIYF. The CDR3 coding sequence is TGTGCCAGCAGCGGGACATCCGGAAACACCATATATTTT.